This note documents a single T cell receptor beta chain sequence. The CDR3 sequence is 16 residues long. Deletions cut 5 bases from V and 4 bases from J, with 20 bases between. The V gene's germline CDR1 is SNHLY and CDR2 FYNNEI. This record belongs to a study of blood T cell repertoires in COVID-19. Repertoires were generated with immunoSEQ multiplex PCR, while TCRdb's copy carries only in-frame clones and drops some. This sample yields about 18,000 clones, of which under 90% are seen a single time; approximately 9.9% belongs to the top ten. J is TRBJ1-2 and V is TRBV2; the D is unclear. Sequenced sample: peripheral blood. This TCR was sampled from a man at least 80 years old with acute or convalescent COVID-19. The CDR3 spells CASSSILSGSGYGYTF. Here the CDR3 DNA reads TGTGCCAGCAGTTCTATACTCTCGGGGAGCGGCTATGGCTACACCTTC.